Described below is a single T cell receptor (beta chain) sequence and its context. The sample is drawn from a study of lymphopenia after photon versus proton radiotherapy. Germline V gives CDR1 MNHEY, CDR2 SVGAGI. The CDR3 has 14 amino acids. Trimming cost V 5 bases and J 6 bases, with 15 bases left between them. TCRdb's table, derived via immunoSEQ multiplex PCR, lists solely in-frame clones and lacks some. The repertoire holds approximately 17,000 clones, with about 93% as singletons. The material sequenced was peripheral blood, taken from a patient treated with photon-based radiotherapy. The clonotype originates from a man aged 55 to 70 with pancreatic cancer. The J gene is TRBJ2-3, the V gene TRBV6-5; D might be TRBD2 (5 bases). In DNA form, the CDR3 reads TGTGCCAGCAGTCGAGCAGGTTCGGGGGATACGCAGTATTTT. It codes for CASSRAGSGDTQYF.